This TCR beta chain was retrieved from a study of T cells in narcolepsy. On the study more broadly: Donors had narcolepsy type 1 or type 2, or were healthy controls.

Whole-study results and caveats: Autoreactive HCRT-specific and TRIB2-specific clonotypes were marked in same-patient CSF-versus-blood CD4+ comparisons.

Assay used: immunoSEQ multiplex PCR; TCRdb lists only in-frame clones, some missing. The sample yields tens of thousands of clones, 75% to 90% seen once. The V and J ends lost 4 bases and 5 bases respectively, with 15 bases between them. This CDR3 contains 15 residues. Germline CDR1 is SNHLY and CDR2 is FYNNEI. Concerning this clone itself: No antigen is known for it.

The source is a human donor in good health. V is TRBV2 and J is TRBJ1-5; TRBD1 might be the D (6 bases). The specimen was memory (CD45RA-) CD4+ T cells from blood. CDR3 sequence reads: CASSATGFGDQPQHF. Here the CDR3 DNA reads TGTGCCAGCAGTGCTACAGGGTTTGGTGATCAGCCCCAGCATTTT.